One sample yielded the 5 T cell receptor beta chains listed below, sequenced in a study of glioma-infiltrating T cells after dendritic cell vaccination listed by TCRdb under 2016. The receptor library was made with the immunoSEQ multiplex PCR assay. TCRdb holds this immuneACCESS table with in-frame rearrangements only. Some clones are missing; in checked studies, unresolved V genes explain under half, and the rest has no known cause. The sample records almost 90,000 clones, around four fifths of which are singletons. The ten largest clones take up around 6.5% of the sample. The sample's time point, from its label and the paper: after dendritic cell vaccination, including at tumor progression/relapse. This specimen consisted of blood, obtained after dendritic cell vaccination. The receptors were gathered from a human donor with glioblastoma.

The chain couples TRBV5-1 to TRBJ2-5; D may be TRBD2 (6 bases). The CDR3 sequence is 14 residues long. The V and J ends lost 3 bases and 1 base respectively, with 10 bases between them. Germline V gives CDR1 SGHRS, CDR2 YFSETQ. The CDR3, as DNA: TGCGCCAGCAGCTCGGGAGACTTCCAAGAGACCCAGTACTTC. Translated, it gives CASSSGDFQETQYF.

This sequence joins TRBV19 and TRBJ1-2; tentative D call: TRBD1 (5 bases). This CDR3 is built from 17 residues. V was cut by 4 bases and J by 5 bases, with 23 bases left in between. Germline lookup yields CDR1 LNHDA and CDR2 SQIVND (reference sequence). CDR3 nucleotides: TGTGCCAGTAGTACGCCCGAAGATCCAGGGATGAATTATGGCTACACCTTC. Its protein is CASSTPEDPGMNYGYTF.

CDR3 protein: CASSLTGQMTTEAFF. CDR3 DNA sequence: TGTGCCAGCAGTTTAACAGGGCAAATGACCACTGAAGCTTTCTTT. This chain joins TRBV27 and TRBJ1-1, with a tentative D call TRBD1 (6 bases). The length of the CDR3 is 15 residues. Trimming took off 2 bases at V and 4 bases at J, with 14 bases between the two ends. From germline, CDR1 is MNHEY and CDR2 SMNVEV (reference sequence).

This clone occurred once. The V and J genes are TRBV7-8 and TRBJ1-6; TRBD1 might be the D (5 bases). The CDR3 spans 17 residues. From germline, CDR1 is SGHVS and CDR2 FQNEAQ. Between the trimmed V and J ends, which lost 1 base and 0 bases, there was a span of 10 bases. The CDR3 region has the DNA TGTGCCAGCAGCTTAGGGACACCCAGCTCCTATAATTCACCCCTCCACTTT. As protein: CASSLGTPSSYNSPLHF.

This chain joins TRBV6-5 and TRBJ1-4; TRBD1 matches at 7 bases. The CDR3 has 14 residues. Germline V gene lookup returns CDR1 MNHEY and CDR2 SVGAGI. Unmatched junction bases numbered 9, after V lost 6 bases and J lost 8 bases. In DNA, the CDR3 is TGTGCCAGCAGAACCGGGACAGTCAGCGAAAAACTGTTTTTT. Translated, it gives CASRTGTVSEKLFF.